This TCR beta chain was recovered during a study of radiotherapy plus CTLA-4 blockade in lung cancer. Across the study: Disease control was present in 30% to 40% of patients, and objective responses in roughly 17%. General observations from the study: After treatment with radiotherapy plus ipilimumab, TCR clones that came from the tumor expanded in blood.

V shed 6 bases and J 6 bases; nucleotides not matched to a gene: 5. The germline V gene has CDR1 MGHDK and CDR2 SYGVNS. The CDR3 has 13 residues. About this clone itself: What it binds is unknown.

Profiled with immunoSEQ multiplex PCR; TCRdb holds only in-frame clones, not every one. The sample records fewer than 95,000 clones, 83% being singletons. Focal radiation plus CTLA-4 blockade with ipilimumab was given to patients with chemo-refractory metastatic non-small-cell lung cancer. This TCR derives from a human donor with non-small cell lung cancer who had stable disease on radiotherapy plus ipilimumab. The material sequenced was peripheral blood, taken from a patient treated with radiotherapy plus ipilimumab. This sequence joins TRBV25-1 and TRBJ1-5, with TRBD1 matching over 7 bases. CDR3 bases: TGTGCCAGCAGCAGGGGGACCGGTCAGCCCCAGCATTTT. Its protein is CASSRGTGQPQHF. Filled out from reference TRBV25-1 and TRBJ1-5, the complete variable domain reads EADIYQTPRYLVIGTGKKITLECSQTMGHDKMYWYQQDPGMELHLIHYSYGVNSTEKGDLSSESTVSRIRTEHFPLTLESARPSHTSQYLCASSRGTGQPQHFGDGTRLSIL.